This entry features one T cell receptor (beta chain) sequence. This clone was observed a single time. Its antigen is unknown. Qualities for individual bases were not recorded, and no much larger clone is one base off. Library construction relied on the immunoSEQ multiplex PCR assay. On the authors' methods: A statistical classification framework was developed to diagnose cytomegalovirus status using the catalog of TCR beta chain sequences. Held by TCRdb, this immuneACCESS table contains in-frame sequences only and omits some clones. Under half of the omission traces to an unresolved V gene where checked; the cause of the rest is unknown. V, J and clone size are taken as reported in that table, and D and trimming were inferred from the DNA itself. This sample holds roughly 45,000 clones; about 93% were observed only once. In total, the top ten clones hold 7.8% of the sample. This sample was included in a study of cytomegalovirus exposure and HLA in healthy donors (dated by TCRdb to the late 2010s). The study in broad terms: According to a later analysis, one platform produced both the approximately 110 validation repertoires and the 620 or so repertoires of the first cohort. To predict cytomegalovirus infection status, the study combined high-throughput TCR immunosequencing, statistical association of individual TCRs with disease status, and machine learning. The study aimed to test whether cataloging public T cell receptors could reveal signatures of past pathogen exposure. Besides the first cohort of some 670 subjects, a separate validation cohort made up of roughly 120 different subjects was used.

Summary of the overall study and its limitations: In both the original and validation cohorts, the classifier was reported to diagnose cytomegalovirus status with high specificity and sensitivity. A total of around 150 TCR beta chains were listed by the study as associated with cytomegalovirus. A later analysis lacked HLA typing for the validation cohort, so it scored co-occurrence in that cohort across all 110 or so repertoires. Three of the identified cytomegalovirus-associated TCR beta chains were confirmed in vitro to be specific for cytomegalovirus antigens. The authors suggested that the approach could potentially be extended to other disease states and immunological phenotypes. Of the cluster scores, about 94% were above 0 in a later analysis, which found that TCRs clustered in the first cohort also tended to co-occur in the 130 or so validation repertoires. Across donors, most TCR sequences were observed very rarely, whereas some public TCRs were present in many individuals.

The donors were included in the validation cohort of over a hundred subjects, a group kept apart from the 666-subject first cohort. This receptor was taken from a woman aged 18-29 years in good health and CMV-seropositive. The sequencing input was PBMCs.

The CDR3 protein: CASSQHLDRQETQYF. The DNA sequence is TGTGCCAGCAGCCAACACTTGGACAGGCAAGAGACCCAGTACTTC. The chain is encoded by TRBV14 joined to TRBJ2-5, and TRBD1 matches 7 of the central bases. V ends up 2 bases short and J 2 bases short, with an unmatched junction base count of 5. The CDR3 numbers 15 residues from cysteine through phenylalanine. Only the CDR3 part of the read is kept: 45 bases, read in frame from the first base. CDR1 and CDR2, per the germline V gene, are SGHDN and FVKESK.